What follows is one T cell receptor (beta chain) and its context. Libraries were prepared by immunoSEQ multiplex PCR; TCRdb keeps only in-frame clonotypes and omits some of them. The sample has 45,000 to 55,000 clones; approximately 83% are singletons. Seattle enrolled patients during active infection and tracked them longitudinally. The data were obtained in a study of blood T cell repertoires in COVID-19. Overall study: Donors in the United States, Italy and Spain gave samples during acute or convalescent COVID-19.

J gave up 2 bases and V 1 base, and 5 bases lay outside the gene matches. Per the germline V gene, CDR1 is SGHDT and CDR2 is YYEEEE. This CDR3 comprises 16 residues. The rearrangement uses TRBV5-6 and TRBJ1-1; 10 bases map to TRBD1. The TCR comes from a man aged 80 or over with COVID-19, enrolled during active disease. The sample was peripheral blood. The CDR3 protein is CASSLPGQGVNTEAFF. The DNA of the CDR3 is TGTGCCAGCAGCTTGCCCGGACAGGGGGTTAACACTGAAGCTTTCTTT.